The source of this T cell receptor (beta chain) is a study of blood T cell repertoires in COVID-19. Study-wide context: Acute and convalescent COVID-19 samples came from the United States, Italy and Spain.

How the authors handled the data: Counts of nucleated cells, estimated from reference gene primer amplification, were obtained. The assay was immunoSEQ multiplex PCR, and TCRdb's table has in-frame clones only and misses some. V, J and clone size were drawn from that table, and D and trimming were deduced from the DNA. Among around 370,000 clones listed, roughly 91% were seen once. Looked up from germline, CDR1 is GTSNPN and CDR2 is SVGIG (reference sequence). After removal of 0 bases from V and 0 bases from J, the junction contained 11 bases not matched to a gene. The CDR3 is 18 amino acids. Cohort assignment relied on participant-reported clinical history.

This sequence was found in a woman in her late teens or twenties who had recovered from COVID-19. Input material: PBMCs or T cells enriched from blood (not recorded which). The chain links TRBV30 to TRBJ1-2, with 9 bases fitting TRBD1. This CDR3 is CAWSVWTGDMVPNYGYTF. CDR3 nucleotides: TGTGCCTGGAGTGTCTGGACAGGGGATATGGTACCTAACTATGGCTACACCTTC.